This TCR beta chain appears in the sequencing data of a study of T cell responses to AZD1222 COVID-19 vaccine. The repertoire was sequenced with immunoSEQ multiplex PCR; TCRdb's copy has only in-frame clones and lacks some. Among 75,000 to 100,000 clones listed, roughly nine tenths were seen once. Germline V lookup: CDR1 SGHDT, CDR2 YYEEEE. V was cut by 3 bases and J by 5 bases, with 18 bases left in between. This CDR3 is built from 16 residues. The input for sequencing was peripheral blood, taken on day 0 of AZD1222 vaccination. The receptor was isolated from an adult in good health. The chain uses TRBV5-6 and TRBJ2-1; a weak D match, TRBD2 (5 bases). CDR3 nucleotide sequence: TGTGCCAGCAGCTGGGCGGGCTTTAGGCAAAACAATGAGCAGTTCTTC. Amino acid sequence: CASSWAGFRQNNEQFF.